What follows are 29 T cell receptor beta chains derived from one specimen sequenced in a study of technical replicates of blood from a handful of donors. The assay was immunoSEQ multiplex PCR, and TCRdb's table has in-frame clones only and misses some. The sample records approximately 76,000 clones, roughly 90% being singletons. The source material was T cells isolated from PBMCs. The receptors here all came from a human donor in good health.

This clone was observed a single time. The V call is TRBV7-9, the J call TRBJ2-1, with TRBD1 matching over 7 bases. This CDR3 contains 15 residues. The germline V gene encodes CDR1 SEHNR and CDR2 FQNEAQ (reference sequence). With V trimmed by 2 bases and J by 5 bases, 6 bases remained unmatched. In DNA form, the CDR3 reads TGTGCCAGCAGCTTAATTACAGGGGCAGACAATGAGCAGTTCTTC. Its protein is CASSLITGADNEQFF.

This chain joins TRBV5-6 and TRBJ1-1; TRBD1 is a possible D gene (6 bases). The CDR3 consists of 17 residues. Trimming stripped 1 base from V and 0 bases from J, with 16 bases between. Germline V gene sequence: CDR1 SGHDT, CDR2 YYEEEE. The CDR3 loop is CASSLNILGDMNTEAFF. DNA of the CDR3: TGTGCCAGCAGCTTGAATATACTAGGGGACATGAACACTGAAGCTTTCTTT.

The J gene is TRBJ2-2, the V gene TRBV5-4; 13 bases fit TRBD2. The CDR3 is made up of 16 amino acids. With 4 bases clipped from V and 7 bases from J, the junction kept 7 bases outside the gene matches. Per germline, CDR1 SGHNT and CDR2 YYREEE (reference sequence). The CDR3 DNA follows: TGTGCCAGCAGCGCCGGACTAGCGGGAGTAGGCGGGGAGCTGTTTTTT. This gives the protein CASSAGLAGVGGELFF.

V usage is TRBV4-2 and J usage is TRBJ2-7, with a weak D call TRBD2 (6 bases). Trimming left V 0 bases short and J 2 bases short, with 14 bases between. Germline V gene data show CDR1 as LGHNA and CDR2 as YNFKEQ. This CDR3 has 16 residues. Here the CDR3 reads CASSQDVGGRPYEQYF. The DNA of the CDR3 is TGTGCCAGCAGCCAAGACGTGGGGGGAAGACCCTACGAGCAGTACTTC.

The chain links TRBV4-1 to TRBJ2-1, with D uncertain. Trimming removed 1 base from V and 10 bases from J, with 14 bases in between. This CDR3 comprises 14 residues. The V gene's germline CDR1 is MGHRA and CDR2 YSYEKL. In DNA form, the CDR3 reads TGCGCCAGCAGCCAAGTATGGCGGAGCGAGGAGCAGTTCTTC. Translating gives CASSQVWRSEEQFF.

The CDR3 loop reads CASSPVLAKNIQYF. Here the CDR3 DNA reads TGTGCCAGCAGCCCTGTCCTAGCCAAAAACATTCAGTACTTC. The chain combines TRBV11-2 with TRBJ2-4; D ambiguous. The V gene's germline CDR1 is SGHAT and CDR2 FQNNGV. Trimming removed 5 bases at V and 0 bases at J, with 8 bases between. This CDR3 contains 14 residues.

The chain carries TRBV28 and TRBJ2-7; weak D call: TRBD1 (5 bases). Germline CDR1 is MDHEN and CDR2 is SYDVKM. Trimming removed 7 bases from V and 4 bases from J, with 11 bases in between. This CDR3 has 12 residues. The chain's CDR3 is CASTLPGYEQYF. DNA for the CDR3: TGTGCCAGCACCCTACCAGGGTACGAGCAGTACTTC.

V and J are TRBV18 and TRBJ2-7; D possibly corresponds to TRBD2 (5 bases). The CDR3 sequence is 14 residues long. Trimming removed 4 bases at V and 2 bases at J, with 12 bases between. The germline V gene has CDR1 KGHSH and CDR2 LQKENI. CDR3 in amino acids: CASSQDGKAYEQYF. The CDR3 DNA reads TGTGCCAGCTCACAGGACGGGAAAGCCTACGAGCAGTACTTC.

This sequence joins TRBV19 and TRBJ1-5, with 9 bases identical to TRBD1. Germline V lookup: CDR1 LNHDA, CDR2 SQIVND (reference sequence). After removal of 5 bases from V and 0 bases from J, the junction contained 8 bases not matched to a gene. The CDR3 loop spans 17 amino acids. CDR3 amino acids: CASSVPGQGYSNQPQHF. The CDR3 nucleotides read TGTGCCAGTAGTGTTCCGGGACAGGGTTATAGCAATCAGCCCCAGCATTTT.

This rearrangement joins TRBV18 to TRBJ1-5, with D perhaps TRBD1 (5 bases). The length of the CDR3 is 16 residues. Germline lookup yields CDR1 KGHSH and CDR2 LQKENI. V was cut by 6 bases and J by 2 bases, with 17 bases left in between. The CDR3 reads CASSRTQGDGNQPQHF. The CDR3 DNA reads as TGTGCCAGCTCTCGCACCCAGGGCGACGGCAATCAGCCCCAGCATTTT. Supplemented by reference TRBV18 and TRBJ1-5, the full variable domain reads NAGVMQNPRHLVRRRGQEARLRCSPMKGHSHVYWYRQLPEEGLKFMVYLQKENIIDESGMPKERFSAEFPKEGPSILRIQQVVRGDSAAYFCASSRTQGDGNQPQHFGDGTRLSIL.

The V and J genes are TRBV11-3 and TRBJ2-7; tentatively, D is TRBD1 (5 bases). V shed 3 bases and J shed 7 bases, with 7 bases lying between them. The CDR3 is 11 amino acids. Germline-derived CDR1 and CDR2 are SGHNT and YENEEA. The CDR3 sequence: CASSFNREQYF. In nucleotides, the CDR3 is TGTGCCAGCAGCTTTAACAGGGAGCAGTACTTC.

The rearrangement joins TRBV7-6 to TRBJ2-3; D gene uncertain. The germline gives CDR1 SGHVS, CDR2 FNYEAQ. The CDR3 is 13 residues long. The V and J ends lost 2 bases and 1 base respectively, with 4 bases between them. For the CDR3, the DNA is TGTGCCAGCAGCTTATATGGCACAGATACGCAGTATTTT. Residues: CASSLYGTDTQYF.

V gene TRBV10-2 combines with J gene TRBJ1-1; a weak D match, TRBD1 (6 bases). Germline V CDR1 and CDR2: WSHSY, SAAADI. V gave up 6 bases and J gave up 2 bases, with 13 bases separating them. The CDR3 length is 14 residues. CDR3 protein: CASRPRGANTEAFF. The CDR3 DNA sequence: TGCGCCAGCAGACCTCGGGGGGCCAACACTGAAGCTTTCTTT.

V and J are TRBV14 and TRBJ2-7; D might be TRBD1 (5 bases). There are 14 residues in the CDR3. Between the trimmed V and J ends, which lost 5 bases and 2 bases, there was a span of 13 bases. Looked up from germline, CDR1 is SGHDN and CDR2 is FVKESK. The CDR3 loop reads CASSIRMGPYEQYF. Written as DNA, the CDR3 is TGTGCCAGCAGCATAAGGATGGGGCCCTACGAGCAGTACTTC.

This clone showed up just once. The chain has TRBV29-1 and TRBJ2-1, with D possibly matching TRBD1 (6 bases). Trimming cost V 6 bases and J 2 bases, with 20 bases left between them. CDR3 length: 16 amino acids. Looked up from germline, CDR1 is SQVTM and CDR2 is ANQGSEA. The CDR3 loop is CSVQTGVGGTYNEQFF. CDR3 in DNA: TGCAGCGTCCAAACCGGTGTTGGGGGCACCTACAATGAGCAGTTCTTC.

The chain is built from TRBV4-1 and TRBJ2-7, with 9 bases identical to TRBD1. Germline V gene lookup returns CDR1 MGHRA and CDR2 YSYEKL. Unmatched junction bases numbered 16, after V lost 4 bases and J lost 6 bases. CDR3 size: 17 residues. In DNA form, the CDR3 reads TGCGCCAGCAGCCTCTTAAATAGGGGGACAGGGCCATCCGAGCAGTACTTC. Translation gives CASSLLNRGTGPSEQYF.

The chain couples TRBV13 to TRBJ2-7; 9 positions match TRBD2. The CDR3 totals 20 residues. Trimming took 3 bases from V and 0 from J; bases not matched to a gene: 18. The germline V gene encodes CDR1 PRHDT and CDR2 FYEKMQ (reference sequence). As DNA, the CDR3 is TGTGCCAGCAGCTTTAAGTTTGGGGAAATAGCGGGAGAAATCTCCTACGAGCAGTACTTC. It specifies CASSFKFGEIAGEISYEQYF.

The gene calls are TRBV7-9 and TRBJ2-7; weak D call: TRBD2 (6 bases). V shed 5 bases and J shed 6 bases, with 8 bases lying between them. Germline V gives CDR1 SEHNR, CDR2 FQNEAQ (reference sequence). The length of the CDR3 is 11 residues. The CDR3 nucleotides read TGTGCCAGCAGCGGGGGGTTCGAGCAGTACTTC. Translating gives CASSGGFEQYF.

The chain is built from TRBV5-1 and TRBJ2-1; TRBD2 agrees at 14 bases. The CDR3 is 15 amino acids. Unmatched junction bases numbered 4, after V lost 4 bases and J lost 7 bases. Germline CDR1 is SGHRS and CDR2 is YFSETQ. The CDR3 loop is CASSMGLAGENEQFF. Written as DNA, the CDR3 is TGCGCCAGCAGCATGGGACTAGCGGGGGAGAATGAGCAGTTCTTC.

The V call is TRBV7-9, the J call TRBJ2-7, with 12 bases identical to TRBD2. Unmatched junction bases numbered 13, after V lost 5 bases and J lost 2 bases. The CDR3 length is 18 residues. The germline V gene has CDR1 SEHNR and CDR2 FQNEAQ (reference sequence). CDR3 sequence: CASSDPSSRTSGAYEQYF. The DNA for the CDR3 is TGTGCCAGCAGCGATCCCTCCTCGAGGACTAGCGGGGCCTACGAGCAGTACTTC.

The chain couples TRBV18 to TRBJ2-3, with 13 positions matching TRBD2. Germline CDR1 is KGHSH and CDR2 is LQKENI. The V and J ends lost 3 bases and 3 bases, in that order; junction bases with no gene match: 6. The CDR3 loop spans 17 amino acids. CDR3 nucleotide sequence: TGTGCCAGCTCACCTATCGGACTAGCGGGGGAAACAGATACGCAGTATTTT. The encoded protein is CASSPIGLAGETDTQYF.

This clone has a single count. CDR3 amino acids: CASTNGDTDTQYF. The CDR3 DNA sequence: TGTGCCAGCACCAATGGAGACACAGATACGCAGTATTTT. The rearrangement joins TRBV6-5 to TRBJ2-3; D gene uncertain. Trimming stripped 7 bases from V and 2 bases from J, with 10 bases between. The CDR3 loop spans 13 amino acids. Per the germline V gene, CDR1 is MNHEY and CDR2 is SVGAGI.

The rearrangement links TRBV6-5 to TRBJ2-2; D is ambiguous. Trimming took off 6 bases at V and 1 base at J, with 9 bases between the two ends. CDR1 is MNHEY and CDR2 is SVGAGI in the germline V gene. CDR3 length equals 14 residues. CDR3 amino acids: CASRRPVNTGELFF. CDR3 sequence (DNA): TGTGCCAGCAGGAGGCCTGTGAACACCGGGGAGCTGTTTTTT.

This chain joins TRBV28 and TRBJ1-2, with a possible D match to TRBD1 (6 bases). The CDR3 totals 14 residues. The germline CDR1 and CDR2 sequences are MDHEN and SYDVKM. Trimming took 1 base from V and 4 from J, leaving 10 bases between them. DNA of the CDR3: TGTGCCAGCAGTTTATCTCAGGGGCCCTATGGCTACACCTTC. This translates into CASSLSQGPYGYTF.

The chain employs TRBV21-1 and TRBJ1-2; TRBD1, as called in the table, went unchecked against the DNA. TRBV21-1 is an annotated pseudogene. This CDR3 is 18 amino acids long. CDR3 region: CASSKGDRGRRGDYGYTF. In DNA form, the CDR3 reads TGTGCCAGCAGCAAAGGGGACAGGGGAAGAAGAGGCGACTATGGCTACACCTTC.

A single count supports this clone. The rearrangement uses TRBV7-3 and TRBJ1-6; D not certain. The CDR3 covers 14 residues. V was cut by 0 bases and J by 9 bases, with 9 bases left in between. Germline V lookup: CDR1 SGHTA, CDR2 FQGTGA. The CDR3 sequence is CASSLTSGGSPLHF. Here the CDR3 DNA reads TGTGCCAGCAGCTTAACTTCGGGTGGTTCACCCCTCCACTTT.

This sequence joins TRBV9 and TRBJ1-1; a possible D gene is TRBD1 (5 bases). The germline V and J ends were trimmed by 2 bases and 6 bases, with 11 bases remaining between them. Germline V CDR1 and CDR2: SGDLS, YYNGEE. This CDR3 has 13 residues. CDR3 in amino acids: CASSVRGDAEAFF. The CDR3 DNA reads as TGTGCCAGCAGCGTTAGGGGCGATGCTGAAGCTTTCTTT.

The CDR3 reads CASSPLPTSGGVSSTDTQYF. The CDR3 region has the DNA TGTGCCAGCAGCCCCCTTCCGACTAGCGGGGGGGTCTCGAGCACAGATACGCAGTATTTT. The chain links TRBV5-4 to TRBJ2-3; 14 bases line up with TRBD2. Unmatched junction bases numbered 13, after V lost 4 bases and J lost 0 bases. This CDR3 contains 20 residues. Germline assignment: CDR1 SGHNT and CDR2 YYREEE (reference sequence).

The V gene is TRBV10-1, the J gene TRBJ2-3; 10 positions agree with TRBD2. This CDR3 region has 19 residues. Germline loops: CDR1 WNHNN, CDR2 SYGVQD (reference sequence). The junction had 11 bases not matched to a gene; V was cut back by 0 bases and J by 2 bases. Written as DNA, the CDR3 is TGCGCCAGCAGTGAGTCGTCAGCGGGAGGGCCAGGGGACACAGATACGCAGTATTTT. As protein: CASSESSAGGPGDTDTQYF.